This T cell receptor (beta chain) was captured in a study of T-cell memory formation after mild COVID-19. For the study at large: TCR clustering was largely donor specific.

Constant-segment primers were used for 5'RACE, and the resulting TCR alpha and TCR beta cDNA libraries carried sample barcodes and UMIs. MiXCR, applied by TCRdb to the 5' RACE reads, yields one record per CDR3 protein. The data show about 55,000 distinct CDR3 sequences, 25% to 35% seen once. This clonotype was seen ten or more times. Its antigen is undetermined. Overall study findings and caveats: Pre-infection memory carried some responding clones, suggesting that cross-reactive memory joined.

The TCR was taken from a young man who had mild COVID-19 (a few samples of this study predate the infection). Cell type and time point are not known. The sample was PBMCs or a T cell subset sorted from them (not recorded which).

CDR3: CASSAPSGVYNEQFF. CDR3 in DNA: TGTGCCAGCAGTGCCCCTAGCGGGGTCTACAATGAGCAGTTCTTC. This sequence joins TRBV12-3 or TRBV12-4 and TRBJ2-1; 9 nucleotides align to TRBD2. The CDR3 consists of 15 residues. The J segment lost 3 bases and the V segment lost 5 bases, leaving 5 bases of the junction unmatched.